This T cell receptor beta chain was sequenced for a study of cytomegalovirus exposure and HLA in healthy donors. Clones were read by immunoSEQ multiplex PCR, and TCRdb kept only the in-frame ones, dropping some. This sample has around 60,000 clones; less than 96% occur once, and the top ten carry roughly 1%. The CDR3 covers 19 residues. V was cut by 5 bases and J by 2 bases, with 25 bases left in between. CDR1 ENHRY and CDR2 SYGVKD come from the germline V gene. The receptor was derived from a woman aged 18 to 35 in good health and CMV-seronegative. The material sequenced was PBMCs. The V gene is TRBV10-3, the J gene TRBJ2-1; weak D call: TRBD2 (6 bases). CDR3 nucleotide sequence: TGTGCCATCAGTACCCGGGACTTACCCCCTCCGGCCGCCTACAATGAGCAGTTCTTC. This gives the protein CAISTRDLPPPAAYNEQFF.